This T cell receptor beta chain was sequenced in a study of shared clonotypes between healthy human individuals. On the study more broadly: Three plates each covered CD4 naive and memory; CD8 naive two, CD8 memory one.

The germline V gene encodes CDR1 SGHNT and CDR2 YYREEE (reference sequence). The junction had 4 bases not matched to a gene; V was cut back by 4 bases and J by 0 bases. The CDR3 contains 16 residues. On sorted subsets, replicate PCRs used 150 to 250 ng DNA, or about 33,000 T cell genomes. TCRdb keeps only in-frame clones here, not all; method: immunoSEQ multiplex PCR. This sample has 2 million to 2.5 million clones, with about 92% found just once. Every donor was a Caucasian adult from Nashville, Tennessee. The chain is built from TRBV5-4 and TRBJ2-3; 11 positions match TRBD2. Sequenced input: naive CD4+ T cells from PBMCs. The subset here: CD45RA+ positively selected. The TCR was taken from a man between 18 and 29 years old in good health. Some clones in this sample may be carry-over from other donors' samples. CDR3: CASSVGTSGSTDTQYF. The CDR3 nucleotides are TGTGCCAGCAGCGTCGGGACTAGCGGTAGCACAGATACGCAGTATTTT.